This T cell receptor (beta chain) was sequenced during a study of blood T cell dynamics during melanoma immunotherapy. Study observations and caveats: Disease-control patients' PBMC repertoires became either more clonal or more diverse at W3.

A remark on this clone: The antigen is undetermined.

A fixed DNA input of about 0.35 ug was used per bulk PBMC sample. Profiled with immunoSEQ multiplex PCR; TCRdb holds only in-frame clones, not every one. Of 9,500 to 15,000 clones in the sample, around 89% were seen once. Regarding time point: week 3, after first cycle of checkpoint inhibitor. Sampling occurred pretreatment (T0) and at week 3 (W3), after cycle one of checkpoint blockade. The V gene lost 0 bases and the J gene lost 5 bases, with 10 bases spanning the gap. The germline V gene has CDR1 KGHSH and CDR2 LQKENI. The CDR3 loop spans 14 amino acids. The chain links TRBV18 to TRBJ1-2, with D possibly being TRBD1 (6 bases). This sequence was found in a human donor with melanoma. The sequences come from blood, collected from a patient treated with checkpoint blockade. CDR3: CASSPPSDSYGYTF. CDR3 nucleotide sequence: TGTGCCAGCTCACCACCGTCGGACAGTTATGGCTACACCTTC.